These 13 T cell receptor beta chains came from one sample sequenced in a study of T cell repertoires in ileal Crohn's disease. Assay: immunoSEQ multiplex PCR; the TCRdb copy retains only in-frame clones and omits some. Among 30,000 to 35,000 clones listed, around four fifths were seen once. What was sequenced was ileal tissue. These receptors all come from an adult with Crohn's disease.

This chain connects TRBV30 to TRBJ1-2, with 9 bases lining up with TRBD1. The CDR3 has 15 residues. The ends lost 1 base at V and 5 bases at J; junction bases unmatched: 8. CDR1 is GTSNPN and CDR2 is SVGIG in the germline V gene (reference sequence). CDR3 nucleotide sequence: TGTGCCTGGAGTGCCTATAGGGACAGGGCTTATGGCTACACCTTC. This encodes CAWSAYRDRAYGYTF.

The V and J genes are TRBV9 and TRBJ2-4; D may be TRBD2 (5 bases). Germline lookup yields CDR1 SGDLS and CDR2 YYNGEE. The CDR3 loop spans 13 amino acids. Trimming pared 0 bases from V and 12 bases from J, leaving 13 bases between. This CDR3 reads CASSVDGLQTQYF. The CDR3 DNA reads TGTGCCAGCAGCGTAGATGGACTCCAAACTCAGTACTTC. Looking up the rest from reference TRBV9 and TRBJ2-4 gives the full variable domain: DSGVTQTPKHLITATGQRVTLRCSPRSGDLSVYWYQQSLDQGLQFLIQYYNGEERAKGNILERFSAQQFPDLHSELNLSSLELGDSALYFCASSVDGLQTQYFGAGTRLSVL.

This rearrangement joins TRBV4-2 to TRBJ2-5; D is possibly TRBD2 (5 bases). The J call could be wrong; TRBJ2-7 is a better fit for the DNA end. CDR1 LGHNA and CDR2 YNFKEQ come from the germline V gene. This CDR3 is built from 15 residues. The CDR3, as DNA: TGTGCCAGCAGCCAAGTCGGCGGAGGCTCCTACGAGCAGTACTTC. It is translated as CASSQVGGGSYEQYF.

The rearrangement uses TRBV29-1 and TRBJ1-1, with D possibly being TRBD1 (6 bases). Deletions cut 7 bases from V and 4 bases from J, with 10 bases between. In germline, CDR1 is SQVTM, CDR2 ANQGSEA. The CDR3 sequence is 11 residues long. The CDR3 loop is CSGTQGTEAFF. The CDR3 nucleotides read TGCAGCGGTACACAGGGCACTGAAGCTTTCTTT.

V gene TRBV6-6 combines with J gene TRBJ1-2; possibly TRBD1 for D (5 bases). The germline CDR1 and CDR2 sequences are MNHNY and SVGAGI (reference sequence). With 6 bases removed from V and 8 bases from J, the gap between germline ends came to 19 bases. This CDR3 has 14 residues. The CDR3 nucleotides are TGTGCCAGCAGCCCTCTTCCGGGGGAGGCGGGCTACACCTTC. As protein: CASSPLPGEAGYTF.

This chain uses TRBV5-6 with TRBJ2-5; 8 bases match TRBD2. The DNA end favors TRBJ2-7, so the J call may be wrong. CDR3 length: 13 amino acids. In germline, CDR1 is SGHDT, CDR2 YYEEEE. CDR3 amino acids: CASFRGGSYEQYF. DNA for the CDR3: TGTGCCAGCTTTCGGGGGGGCAGCTACGAGCAGTACTTC.

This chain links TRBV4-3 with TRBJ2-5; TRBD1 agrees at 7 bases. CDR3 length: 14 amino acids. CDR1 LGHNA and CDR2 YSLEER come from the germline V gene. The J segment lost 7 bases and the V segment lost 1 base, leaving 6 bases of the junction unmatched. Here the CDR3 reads CASSQVQGWGTQYF. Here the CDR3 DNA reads TGCGCCAGCAGCCAAGTACAGGGGTGGGGGACCCAGTACTTC.

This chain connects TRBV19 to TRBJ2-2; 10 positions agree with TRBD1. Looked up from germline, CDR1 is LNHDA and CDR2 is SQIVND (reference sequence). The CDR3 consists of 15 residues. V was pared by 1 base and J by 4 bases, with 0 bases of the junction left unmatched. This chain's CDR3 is CASSIGTGGTGELFF. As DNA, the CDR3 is TGTGCCAGTAGTATAGGGACAGGGGGCACCGGGGAGCTGTTTTTT.

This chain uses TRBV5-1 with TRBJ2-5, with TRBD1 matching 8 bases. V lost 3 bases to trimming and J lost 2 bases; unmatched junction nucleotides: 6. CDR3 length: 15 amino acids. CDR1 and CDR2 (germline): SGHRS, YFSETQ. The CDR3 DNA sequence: TGCGCCAGCAGCTGGAGGACAGGGCTTCAAGAGACCCAGTACTTC. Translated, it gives CASSWRTGLQETQYF. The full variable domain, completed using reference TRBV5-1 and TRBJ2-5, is KAGVTQTPRYLIKTRGQQVTLSCSPISGHRSVSWYQQTPGQGLQFLFEYFSETQRNKGNFPGRFSGRQFSNSRSEMNVSTLELGDSALYLCASSWRTGLQETQYFGPGTRLLVL.

The CDR3 loop reads CASSFEGDRGHDYGYTF. CDR3 sequence (DNA): TGTGCCAGCAGCTTTGAAGGGGACAGGGGGCATGACTATGGCTACACCTTC. The V call is TRBV11-3, the J call TRBJ1-2, with TRBD1 matching 12 bases. In germline, CDR1 is SGHNT, CDR2 YENEEA. CDR3 length equals 17 residues. The V segment lost 3 bases and the J segment 3 bases; nucleotides outside the gene matches: 8.

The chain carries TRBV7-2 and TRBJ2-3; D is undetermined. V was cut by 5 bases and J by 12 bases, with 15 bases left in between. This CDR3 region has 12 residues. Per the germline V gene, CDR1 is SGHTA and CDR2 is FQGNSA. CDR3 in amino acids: CASSVAASGQYF. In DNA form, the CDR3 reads TGTGCCAGCAGCGTCGCGGCGTCGGGTCAGTATTTT.

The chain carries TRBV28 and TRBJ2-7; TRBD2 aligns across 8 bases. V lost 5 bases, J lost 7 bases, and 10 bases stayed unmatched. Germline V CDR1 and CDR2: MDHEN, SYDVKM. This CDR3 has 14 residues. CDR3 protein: CASSLPGGPREQYF. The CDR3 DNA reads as TGTGCCAGCAGTCTCCCGGGAGGGCCGCGGGAGCAGTACTTC.

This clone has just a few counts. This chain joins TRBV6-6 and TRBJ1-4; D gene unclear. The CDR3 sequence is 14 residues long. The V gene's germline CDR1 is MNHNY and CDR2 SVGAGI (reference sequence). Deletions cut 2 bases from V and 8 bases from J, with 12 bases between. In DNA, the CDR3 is TGTGCCAGCAGTTACACAGCCCCGTCCGAAAAACTGTTTTTT. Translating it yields CASSYTAPSEKLFF.